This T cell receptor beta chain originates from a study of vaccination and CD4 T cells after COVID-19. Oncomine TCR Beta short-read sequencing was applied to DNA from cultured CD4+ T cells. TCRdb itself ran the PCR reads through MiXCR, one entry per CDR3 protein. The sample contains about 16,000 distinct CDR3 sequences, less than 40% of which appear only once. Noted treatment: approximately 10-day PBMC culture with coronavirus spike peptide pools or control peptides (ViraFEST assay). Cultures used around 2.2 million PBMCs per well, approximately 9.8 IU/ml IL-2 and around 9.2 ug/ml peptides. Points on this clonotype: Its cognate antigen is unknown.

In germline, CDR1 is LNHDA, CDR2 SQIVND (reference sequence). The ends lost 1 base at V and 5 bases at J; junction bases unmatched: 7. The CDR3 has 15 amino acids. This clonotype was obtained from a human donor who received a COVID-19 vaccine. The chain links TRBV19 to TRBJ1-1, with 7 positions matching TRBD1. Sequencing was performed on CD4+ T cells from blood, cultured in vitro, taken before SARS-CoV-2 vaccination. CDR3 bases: TGTGCCAGTAGTATAGCGGCGACAGGGCGGACTGAAGCTTTCTTT. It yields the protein CASSIAATGRTEAFF.